The clone carrying this T cell receptor (beta chain) was seen many times. The antigen remains undetermined. The CDR3 goes on 3 residues after the read ends, and that part is filled in from the germline J gene. This entry is derived from a study of T cell clonality in common variable immunodeficiency. Study observations and caveats: Shared TCRbeta clones were fewer between CVID subjects than controls.

Using immunoSEQ multiplex PCR, the repertoire was profiled, and TCRdb retains in-frame clones only, with some absent. The sample presents 51,000 or so clones, none singletons. Germline values: CDR1 SGHTA, CDR2 FQGNSA. This CDR3 is 15 amino acids long. V dropped 1 base and J dropped 4; count of bases not matched to a gene: 4. Input material: peripheral blood mononuclear cells. The receptor was isolated from a person between 18 and 75 years old in good health. The chain has TRBV7-2 and TRBJ1-5, with 7 nucleotides matching TRBD1. The DNA read from the CDR3 is TGTGCCAGCAGCTTAGTGTCAGGGGGAAATCAGCCC. Translated: CASSLVSGGNQP. The whole CDR3 sequence is CASSLVSGGNQPQHF.